The 28 T cell receptor beta chains given below trace back to one sample, sequenced in a study of cytomegalovirus exposure and HLA in healthy donors. Sequencing used immunoSEQ multiplex PCR; TCRdb keeps in-frame clones, though not all of them. The sample lists 350,000 or so clones; just over 85% were seen once. The specimen was PBMCs. The receptor set was obtained from a woman aged 18-35 years in good health and CMV-seronegative.

V gene TRBV29-1 combines with J gene TRBJ2-3, with TRBD2 matching over 7 bases. V shed 5 bases, J shed 6 bases, and the junction held 11 bases outside the gene matches. This CDR3 has 14 residues. The germline gives CDR1 SQVTM, CDR2 ANQGSEA. The CDR3 reads CSVKIGGSFDTQYF. CDR3 sequence (DNA): TGCAGCGTTAAGATCGGGGGGTCCTTCGATACGCAGTATTTT.

This rearrangement joins TRBV7-3 to TRBJ2-7; possibly TRBD1 for D (6 bases). The CDR3 contains 13 residues. V lost 8 bases, J lost 1 base, and 12 bases lay in between. The V gene's germline CDR1 is SGHTA and CDR2 FQGTGA. CDR3: CASSQGLSYEQYF. In nucleotides, the CDR3 is TGTGCCAGCTCGCAGGGGCTTTCCTACGAGCAGTACTTC.

The chain carries TRBV5-4 and TRBJ1-1, with D possibly TRBD1 on 6 matching bases. The V gene lost 4 bases and the J gene lost 8 bases, with 12 bases spanning the gap. The germline V gene encodes CDR1 SGHNT and CDR2 YYREEE (reference sequence). This CDR3 has 12 residues. CDR3 residues: CASSPAQGEAFF. Here the CDR3 DNA reads TGTGCCAGCAGCCCCGCACAGGGCGAAGCTTTCTTT.

The chain carries TRBV27 and TRBJ2-1; 9 positions match TRBD2. Unmatched junction bases numbered 13, after V lost 6 bases and J lost 4 bases. The CDR3 totals 17 residues. The germline CDR1 and CDR2 sequences are MNHEY and SMNVEV (reference sequence). In nucleotides, the CDR3 is TGTGCCAGCAGGCGGCTAGCGGGAACGGGGGGTTACAATGAGCAGTTCTTC. Translated, it gives CASRRLAGTGGYNEQFF.

This clone was detected only once. The gene calls are TRBV18 and TRBJ2-5; tentative D call: TRBD2 (6 bases). Germline CDR1 KGHSH, CDR2 LQKENI. The CDR3 totals 14 residues. Trimming shortened V by 2 bases and J by 0 bases, and 7 bases separated the two germline ends. Here the CDR3 reads CASSPGRNQETQYF. In DNA form, the CDR3 reads TGTGCCAGCTCACCAGGGAGGAACCAAGAGACCCAGTACTTC. Drawing the rest from reference TRBV18 and TRBJ2-5, the complete variable domain is NAGVMQNPRHLVRRRGQEARLRCSPMKGHSHVYWYRQLPEEGLKFMVYLQKENIIDESGMPKERFSAEFPKEGPSILRIQQVVRGDSAAYFCASSPGRNQETQYFGPGTRLLVL.

This chain links TRBV27 with TRBJ2-3, with D maybe TRBD2 (6 bases). The CDR3 has 16 amino acids. The V end lost 0 bases, the J end lost 2 bases, and 12 bases lay between the germline ends. Germline V gene lookup returns CDR1 MNHEY and CDR2 SMNVEV (reference sequence). As DNA, the CDR3 is TGTGCCAGCAGTTTATCGCATAGCGGATACACAGATACGCAGTATTTT. Translating it yields CASSLSHSGYTDTQYF.

The chain is built from TRBV6-6 and TRBJ1-5; D gene ambiguous. Looked up from germline, CDR1 is MNHNY and CDR2 is SVGAGI (reference sequence). The CDR3 has 13 residues. The V end was cut by 4 bases, the J end by 4 bases, with 8 bases between. The CDR3 reads CASSSRLNQPQHF. The CDR3 nucleotides read TGTGCCAGCAGTTCCCGACTGAATCAGCCCCAGCATTTT.

This chain joins TRBV5-8 and TRBJ1-1, with D possibly TRBD1 on 5 matching bases. Germline V gives CDR1 SGHTS, CDR2 YDEGEE. The germline V and J ends were trimmed by 6 bases and 8 bases, with 20 bases remaining between them. This CDR3 comprises 14 residues. This chain's CDR3 is CASINQGRQAEAFF. The CDR3 DNA sequence: TGTGCCAGCATCAATCAGGGAAGGCAGGCCGAAGCTTTCTTT.

The rearrangement links TRBV27 to TRBJ2-3, with 10 bases matching TRBD1. Germline trimming cut 7 bases from V and 7 bases from J; bases unmatched to any gene: 8. The CDR3 consists of 14 residues. Germline lookup yields CDR1 MNHEY and CDR2 SMNVEV (reference sequence). This CDR3 reads CASTPGQGSYTQYF. As DNA, the CDR3 is TGTGCCAGCACCCCGGGACAGGGGTCTTATACGCAGTATTTT.

This clone was detected many times. This sequence joins TRBV15 and TRBJ2-7, with TRBD2 as a possible D gene (6 bases). The length of the CDR3 is 16 residues. The V and J ends lost 3 bases and 0 bases respectively, with 15 bases between them. Germline V gene sequence: CDR1 LNHNV, CDR2 YYDKDF (reference sequence). For the CDR3, the DNA is TGTGCCACCAGCAGGGAGGGCGGGACCCCCTCCTACGAGCAGTACTTC. Its translation: CATSREGGTPSYEQYF. The full variable domain, with the rest looked up from reference TRBV15 and TRBJ2-7, is DAMVIQNPRYQVTQFGKPVTLSCSQTLNHNVMYWYQQKSSQAPKLLFHYYDKDFNNEADTPDNFQSRRPNTSFCFLDIRSPGLGDTAMYLCATSREGGTPSYEQYFGPGTRLTVT.

J is TRBJ2-7 and V is TRBV7-3; TRBD2 aligns across 9 bases. The V and J ends lost 2 bases and 7 bases, in that order; junction bases with no gene match: 6. CDR3 length: 14 amino acids. Germline V gives CDR1 SGHTA, CDR2 FQGTGA. CDR3 protein: CASSLLAGGREQYF. In nucleotides, the CDR3 is TGTGCCAGCAGCTTACTCGCGGGAGGGCGAGAGCAGTACTTC.

This chain uses TRBV28 with TRBJ2-1; the D is unclear. CDR1 is MDHEN and CDR2 is SYDVKM in the germline V gene. The V end was cut by 3 bases, the J end by 9 bases, with 15 bases between. CDR3 length: 14 amino acids. CDR3 sequence reads: CASSFGGRLGEQFF. CDR3 sequence (DNA): TGTGCCAGCAGTTTTGGCGGTAGGCTGGGTGAGCAGTTCTTC.

The rearrangement joins TRBV28 to TRBJ2-1; D may be TRBD2 (6 bases). Germline-derived CDR1 and CDR2 are MDHEN and SYDVKM. This CDR3 has 11 amino acids. The CDR3: CAAGPNYEQFF. The CDR3 DNA follows: TGTGCTGCGGGGCCAAACTATGAGCAGTTCTTC.

The chain recombines TRBV10-3 with TRBJ2-7; D is unresolved. The CDR3 is 14 residues long. Germline CDR1 reads ENHRY; CDR2 reads SYGVKD. V gave up 5 bases and J gave up 2 bases, with 13 bases separating them. The CDR3 nucleotides read TGTGCCATCAGTAGAACAGTTGAAGCCTACGAGCAGTACTTC. Its protein is CAISRTVEAYEQYF.

The J gene is TRBJ1-4, the V gene TRBV5-1; TRBD1 matches at 9 bases. CDR3 length: 15 residues. Per the germline V gene, CDR1 is SGHRS and CDR2 is YFSETQ. V lost 4 bases and J lost 4; bases outside the gene matches: 5. The CDR3 reads CASSETGGFNEKLFF. In DNA, the CDR3 is TGCGCCAGCAGCGAGACAGGGGGTTTTAATGAAAAACTGTTTTTT. Together with reference TRBV5-1 and TRBJ1-4, the CDR3 gives the full variable domain: KAGVTQTPRYLIKTRGQQVTLSCSPISGHRSVSWYQQTPGQGLQFLFEYFSETQRNKGNFPGRFSGRQFSNSRSEMNVSTLELGDSALYLCASSETGGFNEKLFFGSGTQLSVL.

This chain connects TRBV7-8 to TRBJ2-7, with D perhaps matching TRBD2 (6 bases). The CDR3 length is 13 residues. Trimming cost V 3 bases and J 3 bases, with 9 bases left between them. Germline CDR1 is SGHVS and CDR2 is FQNEAQ. The CDR3 spells CASSFAGSYEQYF. CDR3 bases: TGTGCCAGCAGCTTCGCCGGGAGCTACGAGCAGTACTTC.

The chain has TRBV2 and TRBJ2-3; 14 nucleotides align to TRBD2. Germline loops: CDR1 SNHLY, CDR2 FYNNEI. J gave up 4 bases and V 10 bases, and 4 bases lay outside the gene matches. The CDR3 is 14 residues long. Here the CDR3 DNA reads TGTGCCACTGGGACTAGCGGGAGTTCAGATACGCAGTATTTT. Amino acid sequence: CATGTSGSSDTQYF. Combining the CDR3 with reference TRBV2 and TRBJ2-3 gives the whole variable domain EPEVTQTPSHQVTQMGQEVILRCVPISNHLYFYWYRQILGQKVEFLVSFYNNEISEKSEIFDDQFSVERPDGSNFTLKIRSTKLEDSAMYFCATGTSGSSDTQYFGPGTRLTVL.

The chain joins TRBV27 to TRBJ2-1; 12 nucleotides match TRBD2. Germline trimming cut 5 bases from V and 7 bases from J; bases unmatched to any gene: 15. Germline V gives CDR1 MNHEY, CDR2 SMNVEV (reference sequence). This CDR3 comprises 18 residues. CDR3 residues: CASSLRSSTSGSSNEQFF. CDR3 DNA: TGTGCCAGCAGTCTACGTTCTTCGACTAGCGGGAGTTCGAATGAGCAGTTCTTC.

The gene calls are TRBV5-1 and TRBJ2-3, with 8 positions matching TRBD2. Trimming at V came to 0 bases and at J to 2 bases, leaving 5 bases not matched to a gene. From germline, CDR1 is SGHRS and CDR2 YFSETQ. This CDR3 contains 16 residues. The CDR3 bases are TGCGCCAGCAGCTTGGGGGCTAGCGGGCTCACAGATACGCAGTATTTT. Amino acid sequence: CASSLGASGLTDTQYF. Supplemented by reference TRBV5-1 and TRBJ2-3, the full variable domain reads KAGVTQTPRYLIKTRGQQVTLSCSPISGHRSVSWYQQTPGQGLQFLFEYFSETQRNKGNFPGRFSGRQFSNSRSEMNVSTLELGDSALYLCASSLGASGLTDTQYFGPGTRLTVL.

This sequence joins TRBV15 and TRBJ2-7; D not resolved. The V end was cut by 0 bases, the J end by 3 bases, with 6 bases between. The CDR3 runs to 13 residues. From germline, CDR1 is LNHNV and CDR2 YYDKDF (reference sequence). CDR3 nucleotides: TGTGCCACCAGCAGAGAATCCAGCTACGAGCAGTACTTC. This translates into CATSRESSYEQYF.

The chain employs TRBV2 and TRBJ1-5; D is undetermined. Germline lookup yields CDR1 SNHLY and CDR2 FYNNEI. The ends were cut back, 6 bases at V and 0 bases at J, with 15 bases in the middle. CDR3 size: 16 residues. CDR3 bases: TGTGCCAGCAGAGGCGGGGTTGGTTATAGCAATCAGCCCCAGCATTTT. It is translated as CASRGGVGYSNQPQHF.

The chain links TRBV27 to TRBJ2-1; TRBD2 matches 10 bases. The CDR3 spans 15 residues. Trimming at V came to 6 bases and at J to 3 bases, leaving 5 bases not matched to a gene. Per the germline V gene, CDR1 is MNHEY and CDR2 is SMNVEV (reference sequence). CDR3 amino acids: CASSPGTSDYNEQFF. DNA of the CDR3: TGTGCCAGCAGCCCCGGGACTAGCGACTACAATGAGCAGTTCTTC.

This clone appeared once. The chain combines TRBV5-4 with TRBJ2-3; 9 bases line up with TRBD1. Trimming removed 7 bases from V and 3 bases from J; junction bases left unmatched: 6. Germline-derived CDR1 and CDR2 are SGHNT and YYREEE (reference sequence). The CDR3 is 14 residues long. For the CDR3, the DNA is TGTGCCAGCTATGGACAGGGGAGGACAGATACGCAGTATTTT. Protein sequence: CASYGQGRTDTQYF.

This clone was seen more than once but under ten times. The chain combines TRBV28 with TRBJ2-5; D might be TRBD2 (6 bases). The V gene's germline CDR1 is MDHEN and CDR2 SYDVKM. The CDR3 totals 13 residues. V was clipped by 8 bases and J by 5 bases, with 15 bases between them. DNA for the CDR3: TGTGCCAGCGTGGAGGGATTAGGGGAGACCCAGTACTTC. The encoded protein is CASVEGLGETQYF.

The chain combines TRBV7-2 with TRBJ2-7; TRBD1 agrees at 9 bases. CDR3 length: 13 residues. V lost 6 bases, J lost 2 bases, and 2 bases stayed unmatched. Germline V CDR1 and CDR2: SGHTA, FQGNSA. The CDR3 coding sequence is TGTGCCAGCAGACAGGGGGCCACCTACGAGCAGTACTTC. Protein sequence: CASRQGATYEQYF.

The chain combines TRBV9 with TRBJ2-5; D perhaps matches TRBD1 (5 bases). The CDR3 length is 14 residues. Trimming took off 2 bases at V and 5 bases at J, with 13 bases between the two ends. Germline CDR1 SGDLS, CDR2 YYNGEE. CDR3 residues: CASSVTVARETQYF. CDR3 DNA: TGTGCCAGCAGCGTGACAGTTGCAAGGGAGACCCAGTACTTC.

The table lists this clone with a count of one. V usage is TRBV18 and J usage is TRBJ2-1; D not resolved. CDR1 and CDR2 (germline): KGHSH, LQKENI. CDR3 length equals 14 residues. V lost 6 bases and J lost 7, with 16 bases in between. CDR3 DNA: TGTGCCAGCTCCGTGGCTTGGAGCTATAATGAGCAGTTCTTC. Translating it yields CASSVAWSYNEQFF.

The V gene is TRBV19, the J gene TRBJ2-3; 12 bases align to TRBD1. Germline V gene data show CDR1 as LNHDA and CDR2 as SQIVND (reference sequence). This CDR3 is built from 15 residues. The trim removed 5 bases at V and 3 bases at J, leaving 3 bases unmatched. The CDR3 sequence: CASSPGQGATDTQYF. In DNA form, the CDR3 reads TGTGCCAGTAGTCCGGGACAGGGGGCAACAGATACGCAGTATTTT.